What follows are 18 T cell receptor beta chains derived from one specimen sequenced in a study of cytomegalovirus exposure and HLA in healthy donors. PCR involved 60 Vbeta and 13 Jbeta primers. Clones were read by immunoSEQ multiplex PCR, and TCRdb kept only the in-frame ones, dropping some. The data show 220,000 or so clones, 65% to 75% seen once. The sequencing sample was made of PBMCs. Every receptor here comes from a woman in her 30s in good health and CMV-seronegative.

The chain couples TRBV10-3 to TRBJ2-5, with D perhaps matching TRBD1 (6 bases). Germline V gene lookup returns CDR1 ENHRY and CDR2 SYGVKD. V lost 2 bases, J lost 4 bases, and 14 bases lay in between. This CDR3 region has 15 residues. CDR3 nucleotide sequence: TGTGCCATCAGTGAGCCGCGGCGAGGGGGAGAGACCCAGTACTTC. Translating it yields CAISEPRRGGETQYF.

The rearrangement joins TRBV27 to TRBJ2-7, with TRBD2 matching over 8 bases. The V segment lost 2 bases and the J segment 5 bases; nucleotides outside the gene matches: 5. The germline V gene encodes CDR1 MNHEY and CDR2 SMNVEV (reference sequence). There are 14 residues in the CDR3. Here the CDR3 reads CASSLRVTSDEQYF. The DNA for the CDR3 is TGTGCCAGCAGTTTACGGGTGACTAGCGACGAGCAGTACTTC.

The rearrangement joins TRBV30 to TRBJ2-6, with a possible D match to TRBD1 (5 bases). The V and J ends lost 7 bases and 0 bases respectively, with 13 bases between them. CDR1 and CDR2 (germline): GTSNPN, SVGIG (reference sequence). The CDR3 is 15 residues long. CDR3 nucleotides: TGTGCCTCGGACATGCCAGACTCTGGGGCCAACGTCCTGACTTTC. The encoded protein is CASDMPDSGANVLTF.

The rearrangement uses TRBV6-5 and TRBJ2-3; no clear D. The CDR3 has 13 residues. V was cut by 2 bases and J by 6 bases, with 9 bases left in between. Germline CDR1 and CDR2: MNHEY and SVGAGI. The CDR3 DNA follows: TGTGCCAGCAGTTACAGCCACCGCGATACGCAGTATTTT. This encodes CASSYSHRDTQYF.

The chain's CDR3 is CASSVNQAGAEAFF. In DNA form, the CDR3 reads TGTGCCAGCAGCGTAAACCAGGCAGGGGCTGAAGCTTTCTTT. V is TRBV9 and J is TRBJ1-1, with D maybe TRBD1 (6 bases). The CDR3 runs to 14 residues. Trimming took 1 base from V and 6 from J, leaving 13 bases between them. CDR1 is SGDLS, CDR2 YYNGEE, per germline.

J is TRBJ1-1 and V is TRBV27; the match to TRBD1 covers 7 bases. V lost 2 bases, J lost 3 bases, and 6 bases stayed unmatched. The germline V gene encodes CDR1 MNHEY and CDR2 SMNVEV (reference sequence). The CDR3 loop spans 15 amino acids. The CDR3 spells CASSLAAGGYTEAFF. CDR3 bases: TGTGCCAGCAGTTTAGCCGCAGGGGGGTACACTGAAGCTTTCTTT.

The gene calls are TRBV30 and TRBJ1-5, with D possibly TRBD1 on 6 matching bases. CDR1 GTSNPN and CDR2 SVGIG come from the germline V gene (reference sequence). CDR3 size: 13 residues. Trimming left V 3 bases short and J 5 bases short, with 11 bases between. The DNA for the CDR3 is TGTGCCTGGAGCCCAGGGGAGTATCAGCCCCAGCATTTT. Its translation: CAWSPGEYQPQHF.

This clone turned up a few times. The chain carries TRBV30 and TRBJ1-3, with D possibly matching TRBD1 (5 bases). Trimming shortened V by 4 bases and J by 1 base, and 11 bases separated the two germline ends. The CDR3 is 14 residues long. The germline V gene has CDR1 GTSNPN and CDR2 SVGIG (reference sequence). The CDR3, as DNA: TGTGCCTGGATTAGCAGGGTATCTGGAAACACCATATATTTT. Translated, it gives CAWISRVSGNTIYF.

This chain uses TRBV19 with TRBJ1-2, with 9 bases fitting TRBD1. This CDR3 region has 13 residues. V trimming: 8 bases; J trimming: 8 bases; junction bases outside the gene matches: 9. Germline CDR1 reads LNHDA; CDR2 reads SQIVND (reference sequence). CDR3 loop: CASGDRATWGYTF. DNA of the CDR3: TGTGCCAGTGGGGACAGGGCCACCTGGGGCTACACCTTC.

The rearrangement uses TRBV5-8 and TRBJ2-1; 8 bases fit TRBD2. V lost 4 bases to trimming and J lost 0 bases; unmatched junction nucleotides: 15. Germline V CDR1 and CDR2: SGHTS, YDEGEE. The CDR3 totals 19 residues. CDR3 residues: CASSDPGTRTRSSYNEQFF. DNA for the CDR3: TGTGCCAGCAGCGACCCCGGGACTAGAACTCGTAGCTCCTACAATGAGCAGTTCTTC. Full variable domain (outside the CDR3, taken from reference TRBV5-8 and TRBJ2-1): EAGVTQSPTHLIKTRGQQATLRCSPISGHTSVYWYQQALGLGLQFLLWYDEGEERNRGNFPPRFSGRQFPNYSSELNVNALELEDSALYLCASSDPGTRTRSSYNEQFFGPGTRLTVL.

The chain recombines TRBV30 with TRBJ2-3, with 7 bases fitting TRBD1. Germline V gene data show CDR1 as GTSNPN and CDR2 as SVGIG (reference sequence). V lost 3 bases to trimming and J lost 2 bases; unmatched junction nucleotides: 8. The CDR3 is 15 amino acids. For the CDR3, the DNA is TGTGCCTGGAGAGCTGGGACAGAGACCACAGATACGCAGTATTTT. Protein sequence: CAWRAGTETTDTQYF.

The V call is TRBV5-5, the J call TRBJ2-7; D is perhaps TRBD1 (6 bases). V was cut by 4 bases and J by 2 bases, with 19 bases left in between. From germline, CDR1 is SGHKS and CDR2 YYEKEE (reference sequence). The length of the CDR3 is 16 residues. As DNA, the CDR3 is TGTGCCAGCAGCGCCCCTGGTGGGGGCAGTACCTACGAGCAGTACTTC. Its protein is CASSAPGGGSTYEQYF.

This clone has just a few counts. The rearrangement links TRBV7-9 to TRBJ1-2; unclear D gene. CDR1 is SEHNR, CDR2 FQNEAQ, per germline (reference sequence). Trimming shortened V by 5 bases and J by 5 bases, and 12 bases separated the two germline ends. CDR3 length equals 13 residues. The CDR3 sequence is CASSPPSSYGYTF. As DNA, the CDR3 is TGTGCCAGCAGCCCGCCATCGAGTTATGGCTACACCTTC.

This rearrangement joins TRBV7-9 to TRBJ1-1, with D unclear. The CDR3 runs to 13 residues. The germline V and J ends were trimmed by 3 bases and 2 bases, with 7 bases remaining between them. The germline gives CDR1 SEHNR, CDR2 FQNEAQ (reference sequence). CDR3 protein: CASSLSHNTEAFF. The CDR3 DNA follows: TGTGCCAGCAGCTTGAGTCATAACACTGAAGCTTTCTTT.

As for this clone: The sample contains more than one DNA sequence encoding this CDR3. This chain joins TRBV9 and TRBJ2-1; 11 bases line up with TRBD2. This CDR3 has 15 residues. CDR1 is SGDLS, CDR2 YYNGEE, per germline. V was clipped by 2 bases and J by 3 bases; unmatched bases: 1. CDR3 coding DNA: TGTGCCAGCAGCGTCGGACTAGCGGGCTACAATGAGCAGTTCTTC. The encoded protein is CASSVGLAGYNEQFF.

This clone was counted only a few times. The chain carries TRBV19 and TRBJ2-3; D gene ambiguous. This CDR3 is built from 14 residues. Germline CDR1 reads LNHDA; CDR2 reads SQIVND (reference sequence). With 2 bases removed from V and 4 bases from J, the gap between germline ends came to 10 bases. CDR3 DNA: TGTGCCAGTAGTATAAACTCAGGCCCAGATACGCAGTATTTT. It specifies CASSINSGPDTQYF.

The chain couples TRBV4-1 to TRBJ2-5; TRBD1 matches at 10 bases. The CDR3 is 15 amino acids. J was trimmed by 5 bases and V by 1 base; bases with no gene match: 4. CDR1 and CDR2 (germline): MGHRA, YSYEKL. The CDR3 spells CASSQVTGGEETQYF. CDR3 nucleotides: TGCGCCAGCAGCCAAGTGACAGGGGGCGAGGAGACCCAGTACTTC.

The V gene is TRBV5-1, the J gene TRBJ1-3; no clear D. Germline CDR1 and CDR2: SGHRS and YFSETQ. CDR3 size: 14 residues. V lost 0 bases and J lost 1, with 5 bases in between. The CDR3 DNA is TGCGCCAGCAGCTTGGACGGGTCTGGAAACACCATATATTTT. This encodes CASSLDGSGNTIYF. Combining the CDR3 with reference TRBV5-1 and TRBJ1-3 gives the whole variable domain KAGVTQTPRYLIKTRGQQVTLSCSPISGHRSVSWYQQTPGQGLQFLFEYFSETQRNKGNFPGRFSGRQFSNSRSEMNVSTLELGDSALYLCASSLDGSGNTIYFGEGSWLTVV.